Below, 8 T cell receptor beta chains from the same sample are listed, as sequenced in a study of CD8 T cells in acute hepatitis C reinfection. Time point of the sample: acute HCV infection, within 168 days of estimated infection date. No in vitro expansion preceded sequencing of these hepatitis C virus-specific cells, which were studied ex vivo. Only in-frame clones appear in the TCRdb table, and some are missing; sequencing was by immunoSEQ multiplex PCR. The sample lists 3,900 or so clones; roughly 40% were seen once. General observations from the study: All groups preferentially used TRBV04 and TRBV06, which was not due to overrepresentation in the naive pool.

The specimen comprised HCV NS3-1073 tetramer-sorted CD8+ T cells from PBMCs, sampled during acute infection. These receptors were obtained from a man aged 30 to 39 with chronic hepatitis C.

V usage is TRBV29-1 and J usage is TRBJ2-3; the D call may be TRBD1 or TRBD2 (6 bases each). Trimming cost V 0 bases and J 1 base, with 17 bases left between them. The CDR3 contains 17 residues. The germline V gene encodes CDR1 SQVTM and CDR2 ANQGSEA. This chain's CDR3 is CSVEDGGGSGRTDTQYF. CDR3 DNA sequence: TGCAGCGTTGAAGATGGAGGGGGTTCAGGGCGCACAGATACGCAGTATTTT.

This clone was picked up one time. The chain combines TRBV7-9 with TRBJ2-7, with a weak D call TRBD2 (5 bases). V gave up 5 bases and J gave up 6 bases, with 20 bases separating them. Germline loops: CDR1 SEHNR, CDR2 FQNEAQ (reference sequence). The CDR3 consists of 15 residues. CDR3 bases: TGTGCCAGCAGCCAAGAGGTCGGACTTTGGGGCGAGCAGTACTTC. Translating it yields CASSQEVGLWGEQYF.

This clone is judged medium-sized. The chain has TRBV4-1 and TRBJ2-3, with D possibly TRBD1 on 6 matching bases. Germline V gene data show CDR1 as MGHRA and CDR2 as YSYEKL. CDR3 length equals 18 residues. The ends were cut back, 1 base at V and 3 bases at J, with 20 bases in the middle. CDR3 sequence: CASSQGVTGMSTTDTQYF. The CDR3 DNA sequence: TGCGCCAGCAGCCAAGGAGTTACAGGGATGAGTACGACAGATACGCAGTATTTT.

Within the sample, this clone is medium-sized. The rearrangement joins TRBV4-2 to TRBJ2-2; 10 nucleotides line up with TRBD2. Germline V gene sequence: CDR1 LGHNA, CDR2 YNFKEQ. J lost 7 bases, V lost 0 bases, and 8 bases had no gene match. CDR3 length: 17 residues. In DNA form, the CDR3 reads TGTGCCAGCAGCCAAGAAGTCAGCGGGGGGGCCTACGGGGAGCTGTTTTTT. This encodes CASSQEVSGGAYGELFF.

This chain joins TRBV7-9 and TRBJ2-1; D could derive from TRBD1 or TRBD2 (5 bases each). Trimming removed 5 bases from V and 10 bases from J, with 24 bases in between. Germline V gives CDR1 SEHNR, CDR2 FQNEAQ (reference sequence). The CDR3 loop spans 16 amino acids. The CDR3 is CASSQETPGTDFEQFF. Here the CDR3 DNA reads TGTGCCAGCAGCCAAGAGACCCCCGGGACCGATTTCGAGCAGTTCTTC.

In its sample, this clone was seen a few times. The rearrangement links TRBV4-3 to TRBJ1-1; 7 bases agree with TRBD1. The V gene end was trimmed by 0 bases and the J gene end by 11 bases; junction bases not matched to a gene: 12. In germline, CDR1 is LGHNA, CDR2 YSLEER. The CDR3 has 15 amino acids. CDR3 sequence reads: CASSQEPTGVGVAFF. The CDR3 DNA reads TGCGCCAGCAGCCAAGAGCCCACAGGGGTTGGGGTCGCTTTCTTT.

In this sample, this clone is large. This rearrangement joins TRBV6-1 to TRBJ2-7; 9 nucleotides align to TRBD1. J was trimmed by 1 base and V by 4 bases; bases with no gene match: 8. The CDR3 runs 16 residues. Germline assignment: CDR1 MNHNS and CDR2 SASEGT. CDR3 in amino acids: CASSGTDRGYSYEQYF. CDR3 bases: TGTGCCAGCAGTGGAACTGACAGGGGGTATTCCTACGAGCAGTACTTC.

This clone was seen once. Written as DNA, the CDR3 is TGTGCCAGCAGCCCTGGACAGGGTTTTGGCTACACCTTC. The encoded protein is CASSPGQGFGYTF. The genes are TRBV6-1 and TRBJ1-2, with 8 positions matching TRBD1. V dropped 6 bases and J dropped 7; count of bases not matched to a gene: 7. This CDR3 comprises 13 residues. Germline V CDR1 and CDR2: MNHNS, SASEGT.